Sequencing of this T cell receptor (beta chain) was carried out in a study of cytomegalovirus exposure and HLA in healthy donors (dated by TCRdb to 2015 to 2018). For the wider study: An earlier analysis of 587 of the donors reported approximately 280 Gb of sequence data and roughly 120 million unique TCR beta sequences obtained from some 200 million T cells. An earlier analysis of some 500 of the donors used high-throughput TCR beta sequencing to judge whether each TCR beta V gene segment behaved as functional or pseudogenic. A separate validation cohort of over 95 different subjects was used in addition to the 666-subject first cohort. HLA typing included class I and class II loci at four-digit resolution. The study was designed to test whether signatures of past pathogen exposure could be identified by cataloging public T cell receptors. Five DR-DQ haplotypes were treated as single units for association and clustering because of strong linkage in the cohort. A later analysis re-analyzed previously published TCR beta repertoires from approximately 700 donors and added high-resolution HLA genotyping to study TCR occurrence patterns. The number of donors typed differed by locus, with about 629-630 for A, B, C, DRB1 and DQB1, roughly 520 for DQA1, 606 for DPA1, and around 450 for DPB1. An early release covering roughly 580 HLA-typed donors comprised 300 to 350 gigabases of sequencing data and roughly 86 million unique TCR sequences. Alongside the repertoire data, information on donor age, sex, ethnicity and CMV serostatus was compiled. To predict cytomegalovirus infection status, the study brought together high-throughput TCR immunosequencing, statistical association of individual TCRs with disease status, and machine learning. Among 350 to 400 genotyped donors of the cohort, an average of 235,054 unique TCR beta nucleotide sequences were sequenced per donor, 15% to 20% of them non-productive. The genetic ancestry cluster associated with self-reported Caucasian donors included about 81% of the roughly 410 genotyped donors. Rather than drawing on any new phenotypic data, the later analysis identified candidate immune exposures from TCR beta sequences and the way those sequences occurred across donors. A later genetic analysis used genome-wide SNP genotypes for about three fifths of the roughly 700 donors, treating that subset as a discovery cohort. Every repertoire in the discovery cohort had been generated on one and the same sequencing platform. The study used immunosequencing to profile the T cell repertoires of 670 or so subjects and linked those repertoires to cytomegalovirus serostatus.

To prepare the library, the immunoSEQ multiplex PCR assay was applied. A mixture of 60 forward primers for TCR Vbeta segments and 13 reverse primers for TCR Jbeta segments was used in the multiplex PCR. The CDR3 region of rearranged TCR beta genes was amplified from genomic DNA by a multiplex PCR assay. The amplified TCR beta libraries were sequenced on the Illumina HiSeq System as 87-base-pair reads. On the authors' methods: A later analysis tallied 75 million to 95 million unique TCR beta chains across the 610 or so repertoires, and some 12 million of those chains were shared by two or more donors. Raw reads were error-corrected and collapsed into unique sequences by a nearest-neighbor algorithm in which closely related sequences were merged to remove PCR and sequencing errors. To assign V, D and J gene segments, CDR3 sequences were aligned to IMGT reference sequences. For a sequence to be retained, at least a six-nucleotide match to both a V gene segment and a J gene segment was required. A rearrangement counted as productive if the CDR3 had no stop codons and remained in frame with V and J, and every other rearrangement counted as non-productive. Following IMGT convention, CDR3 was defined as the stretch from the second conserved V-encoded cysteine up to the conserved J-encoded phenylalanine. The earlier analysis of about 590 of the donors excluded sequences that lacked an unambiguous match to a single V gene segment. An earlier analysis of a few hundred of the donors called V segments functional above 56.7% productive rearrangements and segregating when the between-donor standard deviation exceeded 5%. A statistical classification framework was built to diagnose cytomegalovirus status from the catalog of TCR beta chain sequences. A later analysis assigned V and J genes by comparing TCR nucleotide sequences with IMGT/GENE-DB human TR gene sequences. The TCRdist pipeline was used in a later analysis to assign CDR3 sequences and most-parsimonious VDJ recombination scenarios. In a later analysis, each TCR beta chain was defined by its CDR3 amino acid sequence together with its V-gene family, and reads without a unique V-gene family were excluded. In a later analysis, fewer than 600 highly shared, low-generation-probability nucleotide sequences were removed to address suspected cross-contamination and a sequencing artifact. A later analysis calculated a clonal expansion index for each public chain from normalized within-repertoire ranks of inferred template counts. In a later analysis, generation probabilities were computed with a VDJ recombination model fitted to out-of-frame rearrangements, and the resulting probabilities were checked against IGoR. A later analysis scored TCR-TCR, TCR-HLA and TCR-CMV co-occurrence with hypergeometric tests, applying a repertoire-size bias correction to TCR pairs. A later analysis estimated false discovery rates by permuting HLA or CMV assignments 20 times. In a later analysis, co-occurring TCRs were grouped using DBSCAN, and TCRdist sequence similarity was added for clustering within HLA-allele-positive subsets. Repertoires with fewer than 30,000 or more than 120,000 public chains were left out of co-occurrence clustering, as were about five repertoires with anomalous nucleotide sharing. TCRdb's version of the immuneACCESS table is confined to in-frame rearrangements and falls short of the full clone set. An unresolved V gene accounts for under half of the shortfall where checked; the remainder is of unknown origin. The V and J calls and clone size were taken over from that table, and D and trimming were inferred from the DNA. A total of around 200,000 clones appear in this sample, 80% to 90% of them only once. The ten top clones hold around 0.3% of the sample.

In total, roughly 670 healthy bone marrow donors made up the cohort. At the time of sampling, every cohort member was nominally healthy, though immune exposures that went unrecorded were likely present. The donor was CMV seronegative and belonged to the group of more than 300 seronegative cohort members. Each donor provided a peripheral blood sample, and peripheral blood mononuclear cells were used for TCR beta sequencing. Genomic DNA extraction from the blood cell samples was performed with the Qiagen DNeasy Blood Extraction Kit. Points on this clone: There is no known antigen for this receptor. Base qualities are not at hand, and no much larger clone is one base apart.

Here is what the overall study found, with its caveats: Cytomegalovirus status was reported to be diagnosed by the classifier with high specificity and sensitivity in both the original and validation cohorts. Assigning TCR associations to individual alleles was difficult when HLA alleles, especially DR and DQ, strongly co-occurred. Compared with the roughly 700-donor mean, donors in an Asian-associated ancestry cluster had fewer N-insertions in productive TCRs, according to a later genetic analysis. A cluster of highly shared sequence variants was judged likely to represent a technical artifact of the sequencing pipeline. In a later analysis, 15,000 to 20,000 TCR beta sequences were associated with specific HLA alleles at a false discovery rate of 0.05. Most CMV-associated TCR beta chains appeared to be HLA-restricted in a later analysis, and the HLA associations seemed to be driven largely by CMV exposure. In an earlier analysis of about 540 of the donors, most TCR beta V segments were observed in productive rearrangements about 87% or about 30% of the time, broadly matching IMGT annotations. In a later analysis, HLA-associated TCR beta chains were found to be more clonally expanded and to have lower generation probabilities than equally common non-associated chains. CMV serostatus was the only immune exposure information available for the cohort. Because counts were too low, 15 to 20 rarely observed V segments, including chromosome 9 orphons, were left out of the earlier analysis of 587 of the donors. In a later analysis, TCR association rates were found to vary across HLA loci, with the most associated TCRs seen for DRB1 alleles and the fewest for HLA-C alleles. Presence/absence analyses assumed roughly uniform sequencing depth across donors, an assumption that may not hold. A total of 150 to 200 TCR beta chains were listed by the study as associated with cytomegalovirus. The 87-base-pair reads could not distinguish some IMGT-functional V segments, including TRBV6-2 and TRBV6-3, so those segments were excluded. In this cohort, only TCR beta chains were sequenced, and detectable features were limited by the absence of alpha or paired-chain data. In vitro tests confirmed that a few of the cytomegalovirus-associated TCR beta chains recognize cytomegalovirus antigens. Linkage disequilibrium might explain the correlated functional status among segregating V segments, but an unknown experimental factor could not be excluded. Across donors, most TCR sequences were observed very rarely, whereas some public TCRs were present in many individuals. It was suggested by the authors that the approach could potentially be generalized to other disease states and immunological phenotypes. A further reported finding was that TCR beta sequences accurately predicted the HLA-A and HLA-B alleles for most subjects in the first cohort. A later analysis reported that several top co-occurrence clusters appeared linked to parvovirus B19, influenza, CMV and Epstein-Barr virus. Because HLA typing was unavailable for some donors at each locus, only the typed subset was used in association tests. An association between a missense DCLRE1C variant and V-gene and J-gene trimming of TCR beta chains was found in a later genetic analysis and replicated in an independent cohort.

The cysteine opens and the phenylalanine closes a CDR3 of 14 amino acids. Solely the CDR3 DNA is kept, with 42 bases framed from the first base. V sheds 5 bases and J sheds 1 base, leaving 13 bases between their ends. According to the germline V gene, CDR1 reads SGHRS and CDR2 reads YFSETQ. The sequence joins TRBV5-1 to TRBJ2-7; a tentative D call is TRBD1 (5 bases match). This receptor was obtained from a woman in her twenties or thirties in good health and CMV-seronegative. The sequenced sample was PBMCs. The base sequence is TGCGCCAGCAGTTCCCAGGGTGGATCCTACGAGCAGTACTTC. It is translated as CASSSQGGSYEQYF.